Each of the 19 T cell receptor beta chains below was sequenced from the same sample in a study of T cell responses to AZD1222 COVID-19 vaccine. TCRdb's copy holds only in-frame clones and misses some; the assay was immunoSEQ multiplex PCR. The data show about 160,000 clones, approximately 89% seen once. Material: peripheral blood, obtained on day 0 of AZD1222 vaccination. These receptors were collected from an adult in good health.

The chain is built from TRBV4-2 and TRBJ2-2; weak D call: TRBD1 (6 bases). The ends were cut back, 7 bases at V and 6 bases at J, with 6 bases in the middle. Germline values: CDR1 LGHNA, CDR2 YNFKEQ. This CDR3 has 11 amino acids. CDR3 bases: TGTGCCAGCAAGGGGGCCGGGGAGCTGTTTTTT. Its protein is CASKGAGELFF.

The rearrangement joins TRBV11-3 to TRBJ1-1; 7 bases match TRBD1. CDR1 SGHNT and CDR2 YENEEA come from the germline V gene. The V segment lost 4 bases and the J segment 8 bases; nucleotides outside the gene matches: 10. The CDR3 is 14 amino acids. The CDR3 loop is CASSYPQGRSEAFF. The CDR3 DNA sequence: TGTGCCAGCAGCTACCCACAGGGGAGGTCCGAAGCTTTCTTT.

V usage is TRBV28 and J usage is TRBJ2-7, with unresolved D. From germline, CDR1 is MDHEN and CDR2 SYDVKM. The germline V and J ends were trimmed by 6 bases and 0 bases, with 12 bases remaining between them. This CDR3 contains 14 residues. CDR3 sequence reads: CASSPRFRSYEQYF. The CDR3 region has the DNA TGTGCCAGCAGCCCCAGGTTCCGCTCCTACGAGCAGTACTTC.

The CDR3 DNA is TGCGCCAGCAGCTTGGGGGTAGCGGGAGCCCATGAGCAGTTCTTC. Its translation is CASSLGVAGAHEQFF. The chain recombines TRBV5-1 with TRBJ2-1, with TRBD2 identical over 9 bases. CDR1 is SGHRS and CDR2 is YFSETQ in the germline V gene. The CDR3 consists of 15 residues. V shed 0 bases, J shed 8 bases, and the junction held 6 bases outside the gene matches.

The genes are TRBV6-4 and TRBJ2-1; 8 nucleotides align to TRBD1. The J segment lost 6 bases and the V segment lost 4 bases, leaving 8 bases of the junction unmatched. The CDR3 loop spans 15 amino acids. The germline V gene has CDR1 MRHNA and CDR2 SNTAGT. The CDR3 loop is CASSAGQGAFNEQFF. CDR3 coding DNA: TGTGCCAGCAGTGCGGGTCAGGGGGCTTTCAATGAGCAGTTCTTC.

The chain recombines TRBV27 with TRBJ2-1; no firm D call. CDR1 and CDR2 from the germline V gene are MNHEY and SMNVEV (reference sequence). This CDR3 is 12 amino acids long. V lost 6 bases and J 4 bases, leaving 7 bases between the germline ends. The CDR3 protein is CASRRQYNEQFF. The CDR3 DNA follows: TGTGCCAGCAGAAGGCAGTACAATGAGCAGTTCTTC.

The V call is TRBV3-1 (or the pseudogene TRBV3-2), the J call TRBJ1-1, with D uncertain. Germline V gene data show CDR1 as LGHDT and CDR2 as YNNKEL (reference sequence). Between the trimmed V and J ends, which lost 4 bases and 3 bases, there was a span of 15 bases. The CDR3 runs to 15 residues. The DNA of the CDR3 is TGTGCCAGCAGCCCACTTGCCGGCAGTTACACTGAAGCTTTCTTT. Translating gives CASSPLAGSYTEAFF.

In its sample, this clone was seen once. V and J are TRBV4-1 and TRBJ1-2, with a weak D call TRBD1 (6 bases). CDR3 length: 16 amino acids. V dropped 3 bases and J dropped 4 bases, with 18 bases sitting between them. The germline CDR1 and CDR2 sequences are MGHRA and YSYEKL. The CDR3 loop is CASSQGNADRFYGYTF. The CDR3 DNA is TGCGCCAGCAGCCAGGGGAACGCCGACAGGTTCTATGGCTACACCTTC.

The rearrangement links TRBV12-5 to TRBJ2-2, with 14 bases aligning to TRBD2. The CDR3 extends over 16 amino acids. The germline V gene has CDR1 LGHNT and CDR2 FRNRAP. The junction had 7 bases not matched to a gene; V was cut back by 6 bases and J by 7 bases. CDR3: CASGLRLAGGVGELFF. The CDR3 nucleotides are TGTGCTAGTGGCCTCAGACTAGCGGGAGGGGTCGGGGAGCTGTTTTTT.

The J gene is TRBJ1-3, the V gene TRBV9; D is undetermined. CDR3 length: 16 amino acids. Germline V gene lookup returns CDR1 SGDLS and CDR2 YYNGEE. V was cut by 5 bases and J by 0 bases, with 15 bases left in between. The CDR3 DNA reads TGTGCCAGCAGTTCATCCGGGATTAGCTCTGGAAACACCATATATTTT. This sequence encodes CASSSSGISSGNTIYF. Together with reference TRBV9 and TRBJ1-3, the CDR3 gives the full variable domain: DSGVTQTPKHLITATGQRVTLRCSPRSGDLSVYWYQQSLDQGLQFLIQYYNGEERAKGNILERFSAQQFPDLHSELNLSSLELGDSALYFCASSSSGISSGNTIYFGEGSWLTVV.

This clone was observed a handful of times. V and J are TRBV20-1 and TRBJ1-3; possible D gene TRBD1, 5 bases. The CDR3 covers 16 residues. Germline values: CDR1 DFQATT, CDR2 SNEGSKA (reference sequence). Between the trimmed V and J ends, which lost 3 bases and 1 base, there was a span of 16 bases. CDR3 sequence (DNA): TGCAGTGCTAGTAGCGACAGCCTAGGGTCTGGAAACACCATATATTTT. Protein: CSASSDSLGSGNTIYF.

This clone was picked up a small number of times. The chain uses TRBV7-9 and TRBJ1-1; D gene ambiguous. Germline V gene lookup returns CDR1 SEHNR and CDR2 FQNEAQ (reference sequence). CDR3 size: 15 residues. Deletions cut 5 bases from V and 4 bases from J, with 17 bases between. Here the CDR3 reads CASSAPGGQFTEAFF. DNA of the CDR3: TGTGCCAGCAGCGCCCCGGGAGGGCAGTTCACTGAAGCTTTCTTT. Supplemented by reference TRBV7-9 and TRBJ1-1, the full variable domain reads DTGVSQNPRHKITKRGQNVTFRCDPISEHNRLYWYRQTLGQGPEFLTYFQNEAQLEKSRLLSDRFSAERPKGSFSTLEIQRTEQGDSAMYLCASSAPGGQFTEAFFGQGTRLTVV.

The J gene is TRBJ2-6, the V gene TRBV7-9; 9 nucleotides agree with TRBD1. The CDR3 totals 17 residues. The V segment lost 5 bases and the J segment 0 bases; nucleotides outside the gene matches: 5. Germline loops: CDR1 SEHNR, CDR2 FQNEAQ (reference sequence). The CDR3: CASSLTGGSSGANVLTF. Written as DNA, the CDR3 is TGTGCCAGCAGCCTGACAGGGGGGAGCTCTGGGGCCAACGTCCTGACTTTC.

This rearrangement joins TRBV3-1 (or the pseudogene TRBV3-2) to TRBJ2-1; 11 nucleotides line up with TRBD2. The germline V gene encodes CDR1 LGHDT and CDR2 YNNKEL (reference sequence). V lost 4 bases and J lost 4; bases outside the gene matches: 6. The CDR3 spans 16 residues. CDR3 loop: CASSLWGLAAYNEQFF. The DNA for the CDR3 is TGTGCCAGCAGCCTGTGGGGACTAGCGGCTTACAATGAGCAGTTCTTC.

V gene TRBV2 combines with J gene TRBJ1-1; D ambiguous. Germline-derived CDR1 and CDR2 are SNHLY and FYNNEI. The CDR3 spans 13 residues. V was cut by 4 bases and J by 3 bases, with 9 bases left in between. The CDR3 DNA sequence: TGTGCCAGCAGTGTAAATGGGGACACTGAAGCTTTCTTT. Translating gives CASSVNGDTEAFF. The full variable domain, its missing parts supplied by reference TRBV2 and TRBJ1-1, is EPEVTQTPSHQVTQMGQEVILRCVPISNHLYFYWYRQILGQKVEFLVSFYNNEISEKSEIFDDQFSVERPDGSNFTLKIRSTKLEDSAMYFCASSVNGDTEAFFGQGTRLTVV.

V is TRBV11-2 and J is TRBJ2-3, with D maybe TRBD1 (6 bases). Trimming stripped 2 bases from V and 1 base from J, with 16 bases between. Germline V gives CDR1 SGHAT, CDR2 FQNNGV. CDR3 length: 17 amino acids. The DNA of the CDR3 is TGTGCCAGCAGCTTATCGGGACAACAGAGGGGCACAGATACGCAGTATTTT. This codes for CASSLSGQQRGTDTQYF.

The rearrangement links TRBV12-3 or TRBV12-4 to TRBJ2-7; D remains unclear. The V and J ends lost 4 bases and 5 bases respectively, with 9 bases between them. The CDR3 totals 12 residues. CDR3 amino acids: CASSSIINEQYF. CDR3 sequence (DNA): TGTGCCAGCAGTTCGATCATAAACGAGCAGTACTTC.

This chain links TRBV2 with TRBJ2-7, with D tentatively TRBD2 (6 bases). CDR3 length equals 14 residues. Germline-derived CDR1 and CDR2 are SNHLY and FYNNEI. V gave up 11 bases and J gave up 7 bases, with 24 bases separating them. This chain's CDR3 is CAQVPRERGGEQYF. As DNA, the CDR3 is TGTGCCCAGGTCCCCCGGGAGAGGGGTGGAGAGCAGTACTTC.

This clone was counted between two and nine times. The V gene is TRBV3-1 (or the pseudogene TRBV3-2), the J gene TRBJ2-2; 16 bases map to TRBD2. The germline V gene has CDR1 LGHDT and CDR2 YNNKEL (reference sequence). V lost 0 bases and J lost 5; bases outside the gene matches: 6. The CDR3 has 19 residues. CDR3: CASSQDPGLAGGITGELFF. Here the CDR3 DNA reads TGTGCCAGCAGCCAAGATCCGGGACTAGCGGGAGGGATAACCGGGGAGCTGTTTTTT.